This TCR beta chain is drawn from a study of cytomegalovirus exposure and HLA in healthy donors listed by TCRdb under 2017. Some background on the complete study: According to an earlier analysis of 550 to 750 of the donors, roughly 180 million T cells yielded roughly 110 million unique TCR beta sequences and roughly 280 Gb of sequence data. Approximately 300 gigabases of sequencing data and approximately 84 million unique TCR sequences were included in an early release covering several hundred HLA-typed donors. Of the approximately 400 genotyped donors, more than 75% were placed in the genetic ancestry cluster associated with self-reported Caucasian donors. The study aimed to test whether cataloging public T cell receptors could reveal signatures of past pathogen exposure. The T cell repertoires of about 700 subjects were profiled by immunosequencing and related to cytomegalovirus serostatus. In addition to the first cohort of about 650 subjects, a separate validation cohort of 130 or so different subjects was used. To predict cytomegalovirus infection status, the study combined high-throughput TCR immunosequencing, statistical association of individual TCRs with disease status, and machine learning. A later analysis re-examined previously published TCR beta repertoires from about 700 donors and added high-resolution HLA genotyping to investigate patterns of TCR occurrence. In the later analysis, no new phenotypic data were used to find candidate immune exposures; instead, reliance was placed on TCR beta sequences and their occurrence across donors. An earlier analysis of 587 of the donors applied high-throughput TCR beta sequencing to assess whether each TCR beta V gene segment acted as functional or pseudogenic. Donor age, sex, ethnicity and CMV serostatus were compiled together with the repertoire data. Genome-wide SNP genotypes for about three fifths of the 666 donors were used in a later genetic analysis, which treated that subset as a discovery cohort. Every discovery cohort repertoire had been produced on one sequencing platform. HLA typing covered class I and class II loci at four-digit resolution. Typing coverage varied by locus: about 620-630 donors for A, B, C, DRB1 and DQB1; 500 to 550 for DQA1; around 570 for DPA1; approximately 470 for DPB1. Because of strong linkage in the cohort, roughly five DR-DQ haplotypes were treated as single units for association and clustering. On average, around 200,000 unique TCR beta nucleotide sequences were sequenced per donor among several hundred genotyped donors of the cohort, with about 19% of those sequences being non-productive.

Sequences SGHTA (CDR1) and FQGTGA (CDR2) are obtained from the germline V gene. Deletion took 3 bases off V and 6 bases off J, with a span of 8 bases between the germline ends. The CDR3 goes from the cysteine to the phenylalanine over 13 residues. The read is trimmed to its CDR3 DNA, 39 bases read in frame from base 1. The protocol used for the library was the immunoSEQ multiplex PCR assay. For the multiplex PCR, a mixture combining 60 forward primers for TCR Vbeta segments and 13 reverse primers for TCR Jbeta segments was used. The CDR3 region of rearranged TCR beta genes was amplified from genomic DNA with a multiplex PCR assay. On the Illumina HiSeq System, the amplified TCR beta libraries were sequenced as 87-base-pair reads. The original pipeline was this. Across the 700 or so repertoires, a later analysis counted approximately 83 million unique TCR beta chains, some 11 million of which were shared by at least two donors. Raw reads were error-corrected and collapsed into unique sequences by a nearest-neighbor algorithm in which closely related sequences were merged to remove PCR and sequencing errors. To assign V, D and J gene segments, CDR3 sequences were aligned to IMGT reference sequences. For a sequence to be retained, at least a six-nucleotide match to both a V gene segment and a J gene segment was required. Rearrangements were classified as productive when the CDR3 lacked stop codons and remained in frame with V and J, and all other rearrangements were classified as non-productive. CDR3 was defined according to IMGT convention as the region running from the second conserved V-encoded cysteine to the conserved J-encoded phenylalanine. In an earlier analysis of some 550 of the donors, sequences lacking an unambiguous match to a single V gene segment were excluded. In an earlier analysis of some 590 of the donors, V segments were called functional above 56.7% productive rearrangements and were called segregating when the between-donor standard deviation exceeded 5%. To diagnose cytomegalovirus status from the catalog of TCR beta chain sequences, a statistical classification framework was built. In a later analysis, V and J genes were assigned by comparing TCR nucleotide sequences against IMGT/GENE-DB human TR gene sequences. In a later analysis, CDR3 sequences and most-parsimonious VDJ recombination scenarios were assigned using the TCRdist pipeline. In a later analysis, each TCR beta chain was defined by its CDR3 amino acid sequence together with its V-gene family, and reads lacking a unique V-gene family were excluded. As a way to deal with suspected cross-contamination and a sequencing artifact, a later analysis dropped under 600 nucleotide sequences that were highly shared and had low generation probability. For each public chain, a later analysis derived a clonal expansion index from normalized ranks of inferred template counts within each repertoire. A later analysis computed generation probabilities with a VDJ recombination model fitted to out-of-frame rearrangements, and checked the results against IGoR. A later analysis scored TCR-TCR, TCR-HLA and TCR-CMV co-occurrence with hypergeometric tests, applying a repertoire-size bias correction to TCR pairs. In a later analysis, false discovery rates were estimated by permuting HLA or CMV assignments 20 times. A later analysis grouped co-occurring TCRs with DBSCAN, adding TCRdist sequence similarity when clustering within HLA-allele-positive subsets. Repertoires with fewer than 30,000 or more than 120,000 public chains were left out of co-occurrence clustering, as were five repertoires with anomalous nucleotide sharing. TCRdb took over this immuneACCESS table, retaining in-frame rearrangements with V and J assigned. Such tables are incomplete; in checked studies, under half of the missing clones stem from an unresolved V gene, and the remainder is unexplained. That table is the source of V, J and clone size, and D and trimming were worked out from the DNA. This sample holds 150,000 to 170,000 clones; 80% were observed only once. Around 5.6% of the sample is held by the ten biggest clonotypes.

This clone was counted between two and nine times. Its antigen is currently not known. No base quality values were provided; no much bigger clone lies one nucleotide off. Study-wide findings and limitations: Immune exposure information for the cohort was limited to CMV serostatus. Specific HLA alleles were associated with more than 15,000 TCR beta sequences at a false discovery rate of 0.05 in a later analysis. A further reported finding was that TCR beta sequences accurately predicted the HLA-A and HLA-B alleles for most subjects in the first cohort. When HLA alleles, especially DR and DQ, strongly co-occurred, attributing TCR associations to individual alleles was difficult. Correlated functional status among segregating V segments might be attributable to linkage disequilibrium, but an unknown experimental factor could not be ruled out. In vitro tests confirmed that a few of the cytomegalovirus-associated TCR beta chains recognize cytomegalovirus antigens. The authors suggested that the approach could potentially be generalized to other disease states and immunological phenotypes. Several of the top co-occurrence clusters appeared to be linked to parvovirus B19, influenza, CMV and Epstein-Barr virus, according to a later analysis. A later analysis found that HLA-associated TCR beta chains were more clonally expanded and had lower generation probabilities than equally common non-associated chains. V-gene and J-gene trimming of TCR beta chains was associated with a missense DCLRE1C variant in a later genetic analysis, and the association was replicated in an independent cohort. A later analysis found that most CMV-associated TCR beta chains appeared HLA-restricted, with HLA associations seemingly driven largely by CMV exposure. The 87-base-pair reads could not distinguish some IMGT-functional V segments, including TRBV6-2 and TRBV6-3, so those segments were excluded. Some 16 rarely observed V segments, including chromosome 9 orphons, were excluded from the earlier analysis of some 590 of the donors because counts were too low. Compared with the roughly 710-donor mean, donors in an Asian-associated ancestry cluster had fewer N-insertions in productive TCRs, according to a later genetic analysis. Across donors, most TCR sequences were observed very rarely, whereas some public TCRs were present in many individuals. Because HLA typing was missing for some donors at each locus, association tests included only the typed subset. This cohort had only TCR beta chains sequenced, and the lack of alpha or paired-chain data limited which features could be detected. In both the original and validation cohorts, the classifier was reported to diagnose cytomegalovirus status with high specificity and sensitivity. Presence/absence analyses assumed roughly uniform sequencing depth across donors, an assumption that may not hold. Broadly in line with IMGT annotations, most TCR beta V segments showed up in productive rearrangements about 87% or about 30% of the time in an earlier analysis of 450 to 600 of the donors. In the study, about 150 TCR beta chains were listed as associated with cytomegalovirus. A later analysis found that TCR association rates varied across HLA loci, with DRB1 alleles showing the most associated TCRs and HLA-C alleles the fewest. A cluster of highly shared sequence variants was judged likely to be a technical artifact of the sequencing pipeline.

The cohort consisted of 666 healthy bone marrow donors. At the time of sampling, every cohort member was nominally healthy, though immune exposures that went unrecorded were likely present. The donor was CMV seropositive and belonged to the group of some 290 seropositive cohort members. Each donor provided a peripheral blood sample, and peripheral blood mononuclear cells were used for TCR beta sequencing. Genomic DNA extraction from the blood cell samples was performed with the Qiagen DNeasy Blood Extraction Kit. This TCR derives from a woman in her thirties or forties in good health and CMV-seropositive. The sample taken for sequencing was PBMCs. The chain links TRBV7-3 with TRBJ2-2; TRBD2 is perhaps the D gene, given 6 matching bases. The CDR3 reads as follows: CASSLRDPGELFF. The bases read TGTGCCAGCAGCTTGCGGGACCCCGGGGAGCTGTTTTTT.